The source of this T cell receptor (beta chain) is a study of PD-L1 blockade in urothelial cancer. Study background: Patients' histories included 0 to 3 prior chemotherapy regimens.

Germline V gives CDR1 LGHNA, CDR2 YNFKEQ. V dropped 1 base and J dropped 6; count of bases not matched to a gene: 6. The length of the CDR3 is 15 residues. Here immunoSEQ multiplex PCR was the method, and the copy in TCRdb shows in-frame clones only, minus some. The sample shows tens of thousands of clones, nearly 90% of them seen only once. The diagnosis in patients was locally advanced or metastatic urothelial carcinoma. This TCR came from a man aged 55 to 70 with urothelial cancer. The V and J genes are TRBV4-2 and TRBJ2-3; 8 positions match TRBD2. The specimen comprised PBMCs, sampled around atezolizumab (anti-PD-L1) treatment. The CDR3 loop is CASSQVSGEGDTQYF. CDR3 DNA sequence: TGTGCCAGCAGCCAAGTTAGCGGGGAAGGTGATACGCAGTATTTT.